Presented here are 31 T cell receptor beta chains from one specimen sequenced in a study of blood T cell repertoires in COVID-19. Measured with immunoSEQ multiplex PCR; TCRdb has only the in-frame clones, and not every one. The table has around 69,000 clones, 85% to 90% seen once. The sequenced material came from peripheral blood. All receptors derive from a man in his fifties with active COVID-19.

The rearrangement uses TRBV7-6 and TRBJ1-3, with a weak D call TRBD1 (5 bases). Looked up from germline, CDR1 is SGHVS and CDR2 is FNYEAQ. Trimming left V 1 base short and J 4 bases short, with 14 bases between. The CDR3 extends over 16 amino acids. CDR3 DNA: TGTGCCAGCAGCTTAGTCTCAGGGTTTTCAGGAAACACCATATATTTT. This sequence encodes CASSLVSGFSGNTIYF.

The V and J genes are TRBV15 and TRBJ1-2, with 8 nucleotides matching TRBD1. This CDR3 is built from 17 residues. Per germline, CDR1 LNHNV and CDR2 YYDKDF (reference sequence). The trim removed 0 bases at V and 2 bases at J, leaving 8 bases unmatched. In DNA, the CDR3 is TGTGCCACCAGCAGAGATCGGGACAGGCAGCTAAACTATGGCTACACCTTC. It codes for CATSRDRDRQLNYGYTF. The complete variable domain, with remaining parts taken from reference TRBV15 and TRBJ1-2, reads DAMVIQNPRYQVTQFGKPVTLSCSQTLNHNVMYWYQQKSSQAPKLLFHYYDKDFNNEADTPDNFQSRRPNTSFCFLDIRSPGLGDTAMYLCATSRDRDRQLNYGYTFGSGTRLTVV.

The chain carries TRBV6-6 and TRBJ1-5; D remains unclear. Germline CDR1 MNHNY, CDR2 SVGAGI (reference sequence). The length of the CDR3 is 13 residues. V was clipped by 8 bases and J by 7 bases, with 15 bases between them. CDR3: CASQSVEGQPQHF. The CDR3 region has the DNA TGTGCCAGCCAATCCGTGGAGGGCCAGCCCCAGCATTTT.

V is TRBV27 and J is TRBJ1-2; 9 bases align to TRBD1. Germline V CDR1 and CDR2: MNHEY, SMNVEV (reference sequence). V dropped 4 bases and J dropped 4; count of bases not matched to a gene: 4. This CDR3 is built from 14 residues. The CDR3 sequence: CASSSDRGSYGYTF. The CDR3 nucleotides are TGTGCCAGCAGTTCGGACAGGGGTAGCTATGGCTACACCTTC.

The rearrangement uses TRBV6-5 and TRBJ1-5, with TRBD1 matching over 7 bases. Losses at the gene ends were 6 bases for V and 3 bases for J; bases not matched to a gene: 2. From germline, CDR1 is MNHEY and CDR2 SVGAGI. The CDR3 length is 13 residues. CDR3 residues: CASSGQVNQPQHF. CDR3 nucleotides: TGTGCCAGCAGCGGACAGGTCAATCAGCCCCAGCATTTT.

In DNA form, the CDR3 reads TGTGCCAGCAGCGTAGGGCAGGGGTTCCCTGAAGCTTTCTTT. Its protein product is CASSVGQGFPEAFF. The rearrangement joins TRBV9 to TRBJ1-1, with a possible D match to TRBD1 (6 bases). The CDR3 sequence is 14 residues long. Germline loops: CDR1 SGDLS, CDR2 YYNGEE. Trimming removed 0 bases at V and 6 bases at J, with 12 bases between.

This rearrangement joins TRBV27 to TRBJ1-3, with D unresolved. The V gene lost 6 bases and the J gene lost 4 bases, with 16 bases spanning the gap. Germline CDR1 and CDR2: MNHEY and SMNVEV (reference sequence). The CDR3 totals 15 residues. CDR3 nucleotides: TGTGCCAGCAGCCGCTCTCGAGGGCAAGGAAACACCATATATTTT. Its protein is CASSRSRGQGNTIYF.

This clone is medium-sized (0.01 to 0.1%) within its sample. Different DNA sequences within this sample yield the same CDR3. The CDR3 here is CASSTGQVQETQYF. The CDR3 DNA follows: TGTGCCAGCAGTACGGGACAGGTGCAAGAGACCCAGTACTTC. The V call is TRBV11-2, the J call TRBJ2-5, with 8 positions matching TRBD1. The J segment lost 2 bases and the V segment lost 6 bases, leaving 5 bases of the junction unmatched. Germline CDR1 and CDR2: SGHAT and FQNNGV. The CDR3 runs 14 residues.

The chain recombines TRBV6-1 with TRBJ1-2, with D uncertain. The CDR3 totals 13 residues. V dropped 2 bases and J dropped 4 bases, with 8 bases sitting between them. The germline gives CDR1 MNHNS, CDR2 SASEGT. The CDR3 loop is CASSEYGSYGYTF. CDR3 bases: TGTGCCAGCAGTGAATATGGCTCCTATGGCTACACCTTC.

This clone was counted once. The J gene is TRBJ2-7, the V gene TRBV29-1; TRBD1 is a possible D gene (6 bases). The germline V gene encodes CDR1 SQVTM and CDR2 ANQGSEA. Between the trimmed V and J ends, which lost 5 bases and 4 bases, there was a span of 9 bases. This CDR3 comprises 11 residues. Here the CDR3 reads CSVQQGYEQYV. CDR3 DNA: TGCAGCGTTCAACAGGGTTACGAGCAGTACGTC.

This sequence joins TRBV5-1 and TRBJ2-2, with D unresolved. The CDR3 extends over 14 amino acids. CDR1 is SGHRS and CDR2 is YFSETQ in the germline V gene. V was cut by 3 bases and J by 4 bases, with 10 bases left in between. The CDR3: CASSYETGTGELFF. CDR3 nucleotide sequence: TGCGCCAGCAGCTACGAGACGGGCACCGGGGAGCTGTTTTTT.

This sequence joins TRBV9 and TRBJ1-6; possibly TRBD1 for D (6 bases). Trimming took 4 bases from V and 8 from J, leaving 16 bases between them. Germline CDR1 reads SGDLS; CDR2 reads YYNGEE. There are 15 residues in the CDR3. The CDR3 nucleotides read TGTGCCAGCAGCTCCGTGCAGGGGAAGGATTCACCCCTCCACTTT. Amino acids: CASSSVQGKDSPLHF.

This clone was counted a few times. At one end, the junction sequence differs from germline, possibly due to a read error. The chain combines TRBV27 with TRBJ1-6; D is unresolved. Germline loops: CDR1 MNHEY, CDR2 SMNVEV (reference sequence). The CDR3 totals 10 residues. The CDR3 sequence: CASSLLGLTF. The CDR3 region has the DNA TGTGCCAGCAGCCTTCTAGGCCTCACTTTT.

This clone was found once. The V call is TRBV9, the J call TRBJ1-2; D is uncertain. CDR1 and CDR2 from the germline V gene are SGDLS and YYNGEE. This CDR3 spans 11 amino acids. With 3 bases removed from V and 12 bases from J, the gap between germline ends came to 12 bases. The chain's CDR3 is CASSGGEGHTF. CDR3 bases: TGTGCCAGCAGCGGGGGTGAGGGTCACACCTTC.

The rearrangement uses TRBV19 and TRBJ1-2, with D hard to call. CDR1 and CDR2 (germline): LNHDA, SQIVND (reference sequence). V was pared by 6 bases and J by 4 bases, with 15 bases between. The CDR3 consists of 14 residues. This CDR3 is CASRKRQSFYGYTF. In nucleotides, the CDR3 is TGTGCCAGTAGGAAGAGACAATCGTTCTATGGCTACACCTTC.

The gene calls are TRBV29-1 and TRBJ2-2, with 8 bases aligning to TRBD2. CDR3 length: 12 amino acids. The V and J ends lost 8 bases and 7 bases, in that order; junction bases with no gene match: 6. Germline CDR1 SQVTM, CDR2 ANQGSEA. The CDR3 DNA is TGCAGCACCCCGGGGGGGTACGGGGAGCTGTTTTTT. This codes for CSTPGGYGELFF.

This sequence joins TRBV4-1 and TRBJ2-5; 8 bases are a match to TRBD1. The CDR3 has 14 residues. Germline lookup yields CDR1 MGHRA and CDR2 YSYEKL. V dropped 5 bases and J dropped 5; count of bases not matched to a gene: 7. The CDR3 DNA follows: TGCGCCAGCAGCTACTCGGACAGGGAGGAGACCCAGTACTTC. Translation gives CASSYSDREETQYF.

J is TRBJ2-3 and V is TRBV6-4, with D possibly matching TRBD2 (6 bases). The CDR3 extends over 17 amino acids. Germline loops: CDR1 MRHNA, CDR2 SNTAGT. V gave up 3 bases and J gave up 3 bases, with 19 bases separating them. The CDR3 DNA reads as TGTGCCAGCAGTGAGCAACGGGAGTCGGATACGACAGATACGCAGTATTTT. Translating gives CASSEQRESDTTDTQYF.

The chain couples TRBV7-8 to TRBJ2-1, with TRBD2 as a possible D gene (6 bases). CDR1 is SGHVS and CDR2 is FQNEAQ in the germline V gene. This CDR3 has 17 residues. V dropped 4 bases and J dropped 0 bases, with 16 bases sitting between them. The CDR3 DNA is TGTGCCAGCAGCTCGCGGTGGGGGGAAAGCTCCTACAATGAGCAGTTCTTC. It codes for CASSSRWGESSYNEQFF.

V gene TRBV18 combines with J gene TRBJ1-3; TRBD1 aligns across 8 bases. This CDR3 spans 16 amino acids. Per germline, CDR1 KGHSH and CDR2 LQKENI. The V and J ends lost 0 bases and 2 bases, in that order; junction bases with no gene match: 3. The CDR3 coding sequence is TGTGCCAGCTCACCACCGACAGGGGTGCCTGGAAACACCATATATTTT. Protein sequence: CASSPPTGVPGNTIYF.

V is TRBV19 and J is TRBJ1-1, with D possibly matching TRBD1 (5 bases). This CDR3 has 13 residues. Germline V CDR1 and CDR2: LNHDA, SQIVND (reference sequence). Trimming removed 3 bases at V and 8 bases at J, with 13 bases between. CDR3 protein: CASSISLAGEAFF. The DNA of the CDR3 is TGTGCCAGTAGTATCTCATTGGCAGGGGAAGCTTTCTTT.

This sequence joins TRBV7-9 and TRBJ2-1; 8 bases are a match to TRBD1. With V trimmed by 5 bases and J by 8 bases, 2 bases remained unmatched. This CDR3 is 12 amino acids long. Germline V CDR1 and CDR2: SEHNR, FQNEAQ (reference sequence). CDR3: CASSGQGYEQFF. CDR3 sequence (DNA): TGTGCCAGCAGCGGACAGGGTTATGAGCAGTTCTTC.

This clone has just a few counts. The V gene is TRBV6-5, the J gene TRBJ1-2; 10 bases align to TRBD1. V was clipped by 6 bases and J by 7 bases; unmatched bases: 8. Germline V gene sequence: CDR1 MNHEY, CDR2 SVGAGI. The CDR3 runs to 14 residues. CDR3 DNA sequence: TGTGCCAGCAGCCGTCAGGGGACAGGGGCTGGCTACACCTTC. Its translation is CASSRQGTGAGYTF.

This sequence joins TRBV5-1 and TRBJ1-6; D is undetermined. The germline CDR1 and CDR2 sequences are SGHRS and YFSETQ. This CDR3 comprises 13 residues. Trimming removed 2 bases from V and 12 bases from J, with 12 bases in between. The CDR3 protein is CASSLGRERPLHF. Here the CDR3 DNA reads TGCGCCAGCAGCTTAGGTAGGGAGAGACCCCTCCACTTT.

The chain carries TRBV6-6 and TRBJ1-4; D is undetermined. V was trimmed by 6 bases and J by 0 bases, leaving 11 bases between them. The CDR3 covers 15 residues. Looked up from germline, CDR1 is MNHNY and CDR2 is SVGAGI (reference sequence). The CDR3 region is CASSDTRATNEKLFF. In DNA form, the CDR3 reads TGTGCCAGCAGCGACACCCGAGCAACTAATGAAAAACTGTTTTTT.

CDR3 nucleotides: TGCGCCAGCAGGCGAGAACAGGGGGCTGGAGGAAACACCATATATTTT. Translating gives CASRREQGAGGNTIYF. The chain combines TRBV5-1 with TRBJ1-3; the match to TRBD1 covers 9 bases. CDR3 length equals 16 residues. V was pared by 5 bases and J by 4 bases, with 10 bases of the junction left unmatched. CDR1 and CDR2 (germline): SGHRS, YFSETQ. Filled out from reference TRBV5-1 and TRBJ1-3, the complete variable domain reads KAGVTQTPRYLIKTRGQQVTLSCSPISGHRSVSWYQQTPGQGLQFLFEYFSETQRNKGNFPGRFSGRQFSNSRSEMNVSTLELGDSALYLCASRREQGAGGNTIYFGEGSWLTVV.

V gene TRBV5-6 combines with J gene TRBJ2-5; tentatively, D is TRBD2 (6 bases). The CDR3 is 11 residues long. Between the trimmed V and J ends, which lost 4 bases and 13 bases, there was a span of 14 bases. Germline CDR1 is SGHDT and CDR2 is YYEEEE. This chain's CDR3 is CASSQGLDLYF. The DNA of the CDR3 is TGTGCCAGCAGCCAGGGACTCGACCTGTACTTC.

This clone has a handful of counts. The chain recombines TRBV19 with TRBJ1-3; maybe TRBD1 (6 bases). Germline values: CDR1 LNHDA, CDR2 SQIVND (reference sequence). V gave up 3 bases and J gave up 0 bases, with 6 bases separating them. The CDR3 is 14 residues long. CDR3 DNA: TGTGCCAGTAGTATGGGACACTCTGGAAACACCATATATTTT. It codes for CASSMGHSGNTIYF.

This chain links TRBV28 with TRBJ1-2; 8 positions agree with TRBD1. Germline V gene data show CDR1 as MDHEN and CDR2 as SYDVKM. The junction had 5 bases not matched to a gene; V was cut back by 3 bases and J by 8 bases. The CDR3 has 13 amino acids. CDR3 amino acids: CASSFMDREGYTF. The CDR3 nucleotides read TGTGCCAGCAGTTTTATGGACAGGGAGGGCTACACCTTC.

This clone was seen more than once but under ten times. This chain joins TRBV14 and TRBJ2-2; no clear D. The CDR3 length is 14 residues. Germline V gene data show CDR1 as SGHDN and CDR2 as FVKESK. The germline V and J ends were trimmed by 0 bases and 3 bases, with 5 bases remaining between them. For the CDR3, the DNA is TGTGCCAGCAGCCAAGATCGGTACACCGGGGAGCTGTTTTTT. It encodes CASSQDRYTGELFF. The complete variable domain, with remaining parts taken from reference TRBV14 and TRBJ2-2, reads EAGVTQFPSHSVIEKGQTVTLRCDPISGHDNLYWYRRVMGKEIKFLLHFVKESKQDESGMPNNRFLAERTGGTYSTLKVQPAELEDSGVYFCASSQDRYTGELFFGEGSRLTVL.

This chain uses TRBV5-1 with TRBJ2-6, with 7 bases lining up with TRBD1. Germline CDR1 and CDR2: SGHRS and YFSETQ. Losses at the gene ends were 5 bases for V and 1 base for J; bases not matched to a gene: 0. The CDR3 is 14 residues long. The CDR3 region has the DNA TGCGCCAGCAGGACAGGGTCTGGGGCCAACGTCCTGACTTTC. It is translated as CASRTGSGANVLTF.